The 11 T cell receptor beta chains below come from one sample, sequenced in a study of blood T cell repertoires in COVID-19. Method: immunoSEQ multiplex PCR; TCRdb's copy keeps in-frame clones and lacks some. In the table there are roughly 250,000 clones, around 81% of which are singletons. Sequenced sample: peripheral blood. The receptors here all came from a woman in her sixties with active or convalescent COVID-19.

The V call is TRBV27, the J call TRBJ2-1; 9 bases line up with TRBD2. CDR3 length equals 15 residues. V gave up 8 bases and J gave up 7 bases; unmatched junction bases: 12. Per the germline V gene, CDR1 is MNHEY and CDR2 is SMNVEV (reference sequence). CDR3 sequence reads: CASGQRGDLRNEQFF. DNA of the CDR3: TGTGCCAGCGGTCAGCGGGGGGACCTCCGGAATGAGCAGTTCTTC.

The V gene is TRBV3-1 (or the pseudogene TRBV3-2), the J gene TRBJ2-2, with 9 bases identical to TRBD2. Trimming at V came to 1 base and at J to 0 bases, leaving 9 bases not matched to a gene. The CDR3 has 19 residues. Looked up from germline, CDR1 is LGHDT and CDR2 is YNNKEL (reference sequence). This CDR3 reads CASSQVTAGGLANTGELFF. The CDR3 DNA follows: TGTGCCAGCAGCCAAGTTACAGCGGGGGGACTCGCGAACACCGGGGAGCTGTTTTTT.

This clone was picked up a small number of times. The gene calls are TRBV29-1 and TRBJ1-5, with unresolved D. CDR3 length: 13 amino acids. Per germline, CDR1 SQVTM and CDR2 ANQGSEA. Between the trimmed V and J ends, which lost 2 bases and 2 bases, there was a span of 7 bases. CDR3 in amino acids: CSVEIARNQPQHF. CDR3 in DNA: TGCAGCGTTGAAATAGCTCGCAATCAGCCCCAGCATTTT.

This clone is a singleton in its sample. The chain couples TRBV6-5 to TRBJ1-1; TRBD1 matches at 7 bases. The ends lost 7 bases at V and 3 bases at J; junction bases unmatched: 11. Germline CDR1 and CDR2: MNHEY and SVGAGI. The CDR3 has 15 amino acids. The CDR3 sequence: CASKTLQGKDTEAFF. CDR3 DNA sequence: TGTGCCAGCAAAACGCTACAGGGGAAGGACACTGAAGCTTTCTTT.

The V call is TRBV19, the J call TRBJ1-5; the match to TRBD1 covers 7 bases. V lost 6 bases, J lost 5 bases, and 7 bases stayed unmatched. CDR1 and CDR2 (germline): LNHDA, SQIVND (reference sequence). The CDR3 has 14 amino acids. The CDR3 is CASSPDRPYQPQHF. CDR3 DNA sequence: TGTGCCAGTAGCCCGGACAGGCCGTATCAGCCCCAGCATTTT.

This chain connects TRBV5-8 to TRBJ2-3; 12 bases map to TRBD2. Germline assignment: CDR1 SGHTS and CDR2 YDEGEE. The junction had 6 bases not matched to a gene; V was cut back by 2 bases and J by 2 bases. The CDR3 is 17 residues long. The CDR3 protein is CASSFGLAGGHTDTQYF. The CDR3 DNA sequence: TGTGCCAGCAGCTTTGGGCTAGCGGGAGGGCACACAGATACGCAGTATTTT.

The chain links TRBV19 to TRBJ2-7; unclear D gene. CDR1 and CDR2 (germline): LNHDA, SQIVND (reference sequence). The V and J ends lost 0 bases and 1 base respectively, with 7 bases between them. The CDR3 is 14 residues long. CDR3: CASSIDSRSYEQYF. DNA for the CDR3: TGTGCCAGTAGTATAGATAGCCGATCCTACGAGCAGTACTTC.

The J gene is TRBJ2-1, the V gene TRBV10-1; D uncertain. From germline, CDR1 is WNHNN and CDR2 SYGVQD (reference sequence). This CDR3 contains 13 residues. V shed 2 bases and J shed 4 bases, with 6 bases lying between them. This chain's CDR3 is CASSERRYNEQFF. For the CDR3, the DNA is TGCGCCAGCAGTGAGCGCAGGTACAATGAGCAGTTCTTC.

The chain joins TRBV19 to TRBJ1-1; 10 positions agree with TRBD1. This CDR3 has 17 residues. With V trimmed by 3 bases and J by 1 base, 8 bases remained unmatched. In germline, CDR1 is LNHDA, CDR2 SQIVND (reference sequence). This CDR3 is CASSIPDRGIWNTEAFF. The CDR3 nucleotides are TGTGCCAGTAGTATCCCGGACAGGGGGATCTGGAACACTGAAGCTTTCTTT.

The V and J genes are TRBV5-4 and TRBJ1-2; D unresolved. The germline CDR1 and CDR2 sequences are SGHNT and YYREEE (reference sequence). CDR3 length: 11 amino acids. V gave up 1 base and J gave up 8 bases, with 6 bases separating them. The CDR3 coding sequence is TGTGCCAGCAGCTTGTCGGGGGGCTACACCTTC. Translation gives CASSLSGGYTF.

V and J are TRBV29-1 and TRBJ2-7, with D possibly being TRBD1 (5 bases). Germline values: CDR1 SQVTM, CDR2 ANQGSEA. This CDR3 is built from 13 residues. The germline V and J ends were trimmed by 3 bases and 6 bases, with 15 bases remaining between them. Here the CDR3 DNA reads TGCAGCGTTGACTCTCAGGGCGGCCTCGAGCAGTACTTC. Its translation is CSVDSQGGLEQYF.